This T cell receptor (beta chain) was profiled in a study of blood T cell repertoires in COVID-19 (TCRdb year 2020). Some background on the complete study: Samples from collaborators originated in the United States, Italy and Spain and spanned both the acute and convalescent phases of COVID-19. The prospective study material was composed of cDNA or gDNA derived from T cells, B-cell-depleted T cells, or PBMCs. Subjects who had been exposed to COVID-19, were actively infected with it, or had recovered from it provided the deeply sampled blood TCRbeta repertoires that made up the dataset. The repertoires were released in a freely available public database intended as a resource for research on the immune response to SARS-CoV-2. The samples were drawn from two sources: the first 160 participants of the ongoing ImmuneRACE study, and 1,200 or so subjects contributed by 6 global collaborators. The sample metadata nearly always contained a de-identified subject ID, COVID-19 status, age in years and sex. HLA class I and class II types, where available, came from metadata supplied by the sample provider rather than from assay-based typing.

The CDR3 sequence holds 14 residues, the cysteine and phenylalanine included. Only CDR3 DNA remains: 42 bases, in frame from the first base. Between the V and J ends, shortened by 4 bases and 6 bases respectively, the junction contains 15 bases. CDR1 MGHRA and CDR2 YSYEKL were looked up in the germline V gene. One collaborating source in Seattle enrolled patients while the patients were actively infected and followed the patients over time throughout the course of disease. The collaborating institutions used their own protocols to collect whole blood in K2EDTA tubes. For TCRbeta analysis, collaborators shipped samples as frozen whole blood, isolated PBMCs, or DNA extracted from either of those sample types. Of note for this clone: Its antigen target is currently unknown. Base quality data are lacking; no much larger clone is found one base away.

General study outcomes and caveats: The amount of clinical and demographic metadata varied by source and participant and was provided uncurated.

TCRbeta CDR3 regions were amplified from genomic DNA using the immunoSEQ Assay, a bias-controlled multiplex PCR. Under the source paper's analysis protocol: The number of nucleated cells in each sample was estimated from the amplification of reference gene primers within the assay. Sequence reads were collapsed and filtered to measure the absolute abundance of every unique TCRbeta CDR3 rearrangement. For each sample, productive Simpson clonality was calculated by taking the square root of Simpson's diversity index across productive rearrangements. Entries here come from immuneACCESS through TCRdb and include only in-frame sequences with V and J called. Some clones fail to appear in such tables; in the studies checked, an unresolved V gene covers under half of the shortfall, and the cause of the remainder is unknown. V, J and clone size are those of that table, while D and trimming were read from the DNA. For this sample the table gives roughly 68,000 clones, of which over 75% were detected only once. The ten largest clones represent around 7% of the sample.

The chain uses TRBV4-1 and TRBJ1-2; perhaps TRBD1 is the D gene, with 6 bases matching. The TCR comes from a middle-aged man with COVID-19, enrolled during active disease. Sequences were obtained from peripheral blood. This receptor has the CDR3 CASSPRGGGHGYTF. The sequence in DNA is TGCGCCAGCAGCCCAAGGGGCGGGGGGCATGGCTACACCTTC.